Each of the 22 T cell receptor beta chains below was sequenced from the same sample in a study of T cell responses to AZD1222 COVID-19 vaccine. Profiling relied on immunoSEQ multiplex PCR, and the TCRdb table lists in-frame clones only, not all of them. The table has roughly 100,000 clones, 86% seen once. This sample comprised peripheral blood, obtained on day 0 of AZD1222 vaccination. These receptor sequences come from an adult in good health.

The chain links TRBV30 to TRBJ2-7; the D gene is possibly TRBD1 (7 bases). CDR1 GTSNPN and CDR2 SVGIG come from the germline V gene (reference sequence). Trimming pared 4 bases from V and 0 bases from J, leaving 13 bases between. The CDR3 has 14 residues. The CDR3 loop is CAWIRQGGSYEQYF. The CDR3 DNA follows: TGTGCCTGGATAAGACAGGGAGGCTCCTACGAGCAGTACTTC.

V and J are TRBV7-9 and TRBJ1-4; 8 positions agree with TRBD1. The CDR3 has 14 amino acids. Germline CDR1 reads SEHNR; CDR2 reads FQNEAQ (reference sequence). J lost 8 bases, V lost 5 bases, and 7 bases had no gene match. The CDR3 nucleotides read TGTGCCAGCAGCCCAGGACAGGGTTTCGAAAAACTGTTTTTT. Amino acids: CASSPGQGFEKLFF.

The chain carries TRBV2 and TRBJ1-5, with D possibly being TRBD1 (5 bases). The germline CDR1 and CDR2 sequences are SNHLY and FYNNEI. V lost 6 bases, J lost 4 bases, and 19 bases lay in between. CDR3 length: 16 residues. DNA of the CDR3: TGTGCCAGCAGCCCCTTGGGACCCTCAAGGAATCAGCCCCAGCATTTT. Translation: CASSPLGPSRNQPQHF.

V gene TRBV10-3 combines with J gene TRBJ2-5; D remains ambiguous. The CDR3 sequence is 13 residues long. CDR1 ENHRY and CDR2 SYGVKD come from the germline V gene. V was cut by 7 bases and J by 3 bases, with 12 bases left in between. The CDR3 loop reads CAINARVEETQYF. In DNA form, the CDR3 reads TGTGCCATCAACGCACGGGTAGAAGAGACCCAGTACTTC.

This chain joins TRBV24-1 and TRBJ1-1, with 7 bases that match TRBD1. The CDR3 is 15 residues long. V was pared by 4 bases and J by 2 bases, with 6 bases of the junction left unmatched. Per the germline V gene, CDR1 is KGHDR and CDR2 is SFDVKD. The CDR3 sequence: CATSEGGQYNTEAFF. For the CDR3, the DNA is TGTGCCACCAGTGAGGGGGGACAGTACAACACTGAAGCTTTCTTT.

The J gene is TRBJ2-6, the V gene TRBV11-1, with D unresolved. The germline V gene encodes CDR1 SGHAT and CDR2 FQDESV (reference sequence). The CDR3 spans 14 residues. Trimming stripped 3 bases from V and 2 bases from J, with 5 bases between. CDR3 in amino acids: CASSFGPGANVLTF. CDR3 nucleotide sequence: TGTGCCAGCAGCTTCGGACCTGGGGCCAACGTCCTGACTTTC.

The chain uses TRBV14 and TRBJ2-1, with TRBD2 identical over 14 bases. With V trimmed by 6 bases and J by 3 bases, 16 bases remained unmatched. The CDR3 contains 20 residues. Germline loops: CDR1 SGHDN, CDR2 FVKESK. The CDR3 DNA follows: TGTGCCAGCAGTCCTATCGGAACCGGGACTAGCGGGGGCCACTACAATGAGCAGTTCTTC. Protein: CASSPIGTGTSGGHYNEQFF.

This clone was seen a single time. CDR3 sequence (DNA): TGTGCCAGCAGCAAACTAAACGACAGGCACCAAGAGACCCAGTACTTC. Translated, it gives CASSKLNDRHQETQYF. V and J are TRBV5-5 and TRBJ2-5, with D possibly TRBD1 on 6 matching bases. The CDR3 spans 16 residues. Germline V gene lookup returns CDR1 SGHKS and CDR2 YYEKEE (reference sequence). V lost 4 bases to trimming and J lost 0 bases, with 16 bases between them.

Remarks on this clone: With a much larger clone just one base away, this may be a read error. The J gene is TRBJ2-7, the V gene TRBV7-9; 8 bases align to TRBD2. Per germline, CDR1 SEHNR and CDR2 FQNEAQ (reference sequence). CDR3 size: 16 residues. Germline trimming cut 1 base from V and 5 bases from J; bases unmatched to any gene: 10. CDR3 amino acids: CASSLGGAGGADEQYF. DNA of the CDR3: TGTGCCAGCAGCTTAGGGGGGGCCGGGGGGGCCGACGAGCAGTACTTC.

The chain couples TRBV4-3 to TRBJ2-2; no reliable D call. CDR1 and CDR2 (germline): LGHNA, YSLEER. The CDR3 length is 15 residues. Trimming shortened V by 1 base and J by 5 bases, and 11 bases separated the two germline ends. The chain's CDR3 is CASSQVMGSTGELFF. The CDR3 nucleotides are TGCGCCAGCAGCCAAGTTATGGGAAGTACCGGGGAGCTGTTTTTT.

The chain employs TRBV28 and TRBJ2-3; D possibly corresponds to TRBD2 (6 bases). V was pared by 3 bases and J by 4 bases, with 17 bases between. In germline, CDR1 is MDHEN, CDR2 SYDVKM. CDR3 length equals 16 residues. CDR3 residues: CASSFRAGWEADTQYF. The CDR3 coding sequence is TGTGCCAGCAGTTTCCGAGCCGGGTGGGAGGCAGATACGCAGTATTTT.

The genes are TRBV19 and TRBJ2-5; TRBD1 agrees at 9 bases. The germline V gene encodes CDR1 LNHDA and CDR2 SQIVND (reference sequence). The CDR3 is 15 residues long. Trimming at V came to 8 bases and at J to 3 bases, leaving 10 bases not matched to a gene. CDR3 nucleotides: TGTGCCAGTCCCGGGACAGGGTCTGTGGAAGAGACCCAGTACTTC. This codes for CASPGTGSVEETQYF.

The J gene is TRBJ1-2, the V gene TRBV4-3; TRBD1 is a possible D gene (5 bases). CDR3 length equals 15 residues. Between the trimmed V and J ends, which lost 2 bases and 2 bases, there was a span of 12 bases. CDR1 and CDR2 (germline): LGHNA, YSLEER. CDR3 in amino acids: CASSQQPGQNYGYTF. The DNA for the CDR3 is TGCGCCAGCAGCCAACAACCGGGGCAAAACTATGGCTACACCTTC.

The chain uses TRBV6-2 or TRBV6-3 and TRBJ2-2; D gene uncertain. CDR1 and CDR2 from the germline V gene are MNHEY and SVGEGT. Trimming cost V 2 bases and J 4 bases, with 8 bases left between them. The CDR3 consists of 14 residues. Here the CDR3 reads CASSYTGTTGELFF. The CDR3 nucleotides are TGTGCCAGCAGTTACACCGGTACCACCGGGGAGCTGTTTTTT.

The J gene is TRBJ1-2, the V gene TRBV29-1; 7 positions match TRBD1. The CDR3 consists of 13 residues. Trimming cost V 0 bases and J 8 bases; bases outside gene matches: 6. Per the germline V gene, CDR1 is SQVTM and CDR2 is ANQGSEA. The CDR3, as DNA: TGCAGCGTTGAAGATGAGGGGGCTAGAGGCTACACCTTC. This encodes CSVEDEGARGYTF.

The J gene is TRBJ2-1, the V gene TRBV6-2 or TRBV6-3; D unclear. V gave up 2 bases and J gave up 5 bases, with 7 bases separating them. CDR1 and CDR2 from the germline V gene are MNHEY and SVGEGT. This CDR3 spans 13 amino acids. The CDR3 DNA reads as TGTGCCAGCAGTTACAACAGAAACAATGAGCAGTTCTTC. Translation: CASSYNRNNEQFF.

The genes are TRBV5-1 and TRBJ2-3, with TRBD1 matching over 9 bases. V was pared by 4 bases and J by 2 bases, with 11 bases of the junction left unmatched. Per germline, CDR1 SGHRS and CDR2 YFSETQ. This CDR3 spans 17 amino acids. The CDR3 is CASSPGQGIPFTDTQYF. The CDR3 nucleotides are TGCGCCAGCAGCCCCGGACAGGGGATCCCTTTCACAGATACGCAGTATTTT.

This clone came up a few times. The chain links TRBV15 to TRBJ1-1; D may be TRBD1 (5 bases). Germline V gene sequence: CDR1 LNHNV, CDR2 YYDKDF (reference sequence). V was shortened by 7 bases and J by 9 bases, with 18 bases between the two germline ends. The CDR3 is made up of 13 amino acids. The CDR3 DNA sequence: TGTGCCACCAAGGGATCGGACACGCCAAAAGCTTTCTTT. It specifies CATKGSDTPKAFF.

The V and J genes are TRBV11-1 and TRBJ1-5; TRBD1 is a possible D gene (5 bases). From germline, CDR1 is SGHAT and CDR2 FQDESV (reference sequence). The CDR3 contains 13 residues. The ends were cut back, 3 bases at V and 8 bases at J, with 11 bases in the middle. CDR3 in amino acids: CASSFGAGEPQHF. CDR3 sequence (DNA): TGTGCCAGCAGCTTTGGGGCGGGAGAGCCCCAGCATTTT. Full variable domain (outside the CDR3, taken from reference TRBV11-1 and TRBJ1-5): EAEVAQSPRYKITEKSQAVAFWCDPISGHATLYWYRQILGQGPELLVQFQDESVVDDSQLPKDRFSAERLKGVDSTLKIQPAELGDSAMYLCASSFGAGEPQHFGDGTRLSIL.

The chain carries TRBV6-2 or TRBV6-3 and TRBJ1-2, with D maybe TRBD1 (6 bases). There are 18 residues in the CDR3. Trimming cost V 5 bases and J 4 bases, with 26 bases left between them. Germline V gene data show CDR1 as MNHEY and CDR2 as SVGEGT. CDR3 sequence: CASSPVSGQPQTGYGYTF. CDR3 DNA: TGTGCCAGCAGTCCGGTTTCCGGACAGCCTCAGACAGGCTATGGCTACACCTTC.

The chain uses TRBV27 and TRBJ1-2; no definite D call. The CDR3 contains 15 residues. CDR1 is MNHEY, CDR2 SMNVEV, per germline (reference sequence). The germline V and J ends were trimmed by 0 bases and 8 bases, with 16 bases remaining between them. CDR3 region: CASSLSPAAAPGYTF. As DNA, the CDR3 is TGTGCCAGCAGTTTATCGCCGGCCGCGGCCCCCGGCTACACCTTC.

The chain employs TRBV25-1 and TRBJ1-6; D possibly corresponds to TRBD1 (5 bases). V was trimmed by 1 base and J by 0 bases, leaving 7 bases between them. The CDR3 sequence is 16 residues long. The germline V gene has CDR1 MGHDK and CDR2 SYGVNS. CDR3 nucleotide sequence: TGTGCCAGCAGTGAATCGGGGACCTCCTATAATTCACCCCTCCACTTT. Protein: CASSESGTSYNSPLHF. The full variable domain, with the rest looked up from reference TRBV25-1 and TRBJ1-6, is EADIYQTPRYLVIGTGKKITLECSQTMGHDKMYWYQQDPGMELHLIHYSYGVNSTEKGDLSSESTVSRIRTEHFPLTLESARPSHTSQYLCASSESGTSYNSPLHFGNGTRLTVT.